This record looks at one T cell receptor beta chain sequence and its context. Its antigen is undetermined. The CDR3 covers 11 residues. Germline CDR1 is MDHEN and CDR2 is SYDVKM. Primers for the PCR totalled 60 Vbeta and 13 Jbeta. In the authors' workflow: Around 12 million of 80 million or so unique TCR beta chains were shared, per a later count. Method: immunoSEQ multiplex PCR; TCRdb's copy keeps in-frame clones and lacks some. D and trimming come from the DNA, and the V and J calls and clone size come from that table. The repertoire has approximately 100,000 clones, around 85% of them found once; the top ten carry less than 5%. These data are taken from a study of cytomegalovirus exposure and HLA in healthy donors. Study-level findings and limits: The study reported that TCR beta sequences accurately predicted HLA-A and HLA-B alleles in most subjects.

Input material: PBMCs. The gene calls are TRBV28 and TRBJ2-6; perhaps TRBD2 as D (6 bases). This TCR was recovered from a man aged 30 to 45 in good health and CMV-seronegative. The CDR3 DNA sequence: TGTGGTTCGGGAGTTGCCAACGTCCTGACTTTC. Protein product: CGSGVANVLTF.